This passage covers 25 T cell receptor beta chains from one sample sequenced in a study of blood T cell repertoires in COVID-19. Profiling relied on immunoSEQ multiplex PCR, and the TCRdb table lists in-frame clones only, not all of them. The sample has 85,000 to 120,000 clones; about 90% are singletons. Sequenced sample: peripheral blood. These receptors came from a man aged 45-65 years with active COVID-19.

The CDR3 protein is CASSLGGTSGVEQFF. Here the CDR3 DNA reads TGTGCCAGCAGCTTAGGAGGGACTAGCGGGGTTGAGCAGTTCTTC. The V gene is TRBV7-6, the J gene TRBJ2-1; 13 bases agree with TRBD2. Looked up from germline, CDR1 is SGHVS and CDR2 is FNYEAQ. With 1 base clipped from V and 9 bases from J, the junction kept 3 bases outside the gene matches. CDR3 size: 15 residues.

The table lists this clone with a count of one. The V call is TRBV6-5, the J call TRBJ2-5; tentatively, D is TRBD2 (6 bases). The V gene lost 11 bases and the J gene lost 5 bases, with 18 bases spanning the gap. The germline V gene encodes CDR1 MNHEY and CDR2 SVGAGI. The CDR3 has 13 amino acids. The CDR3 coding sequence is TGTGCCCTCGCGGAGGGGATCTGGGAGACCCAGTACTTC. It translates to CALAEGIWETQYF.

The rearrangement links TRBV18 to TRBJ1-5; 8 bases align to TRBD1. J lost 6 bases, V lost 1 base, and 5 bases had no gene match. Germline CDR1 KGHSH, CDR2 LQKENI. There are 15 residues in the CDR3. The CDR3 region has the DNA TGTGCCAGCTCACCACAGGGACAGGTCGGTCAGCCCCAGCATTTT. Translated, it gives CASSPQGQVGQPQHF.

This rearrangement joins TRBV7-6 to TRBJ2-2; a weak D match, TRBD2 (5 bases). The germline V gene encodes CDR1 SGHVS and CDR2 FNYEAQ. The CDR3 length is 15 residues. Trimming removed 7 bases at V and 5 bases at J, with 17 bases between. In DNA, the CDR3 is TGTGCCAGCACCCGATCTCGGGGATCGACCGGGGAGCTGTTTTTT. The encoded protein is CASTRSRGSTGELFF.

This clone was recorded a few times. The J gene is TRBJ2-2, the V gene TRBV7-8; TRBD1 agrees at 7 bases. This CDR3 comprises 15 residues. Germline V CDR1 and CDR2: SGHVS, FQNEAQ. J was trimmed by 7 bases and V by 1 base; bases with no gene match: 6. CDR3 nucleotide sequence: TGTGCCAGCAGCTTAGACCGGACAGGCCACGGGGAGCTGTTTTTT. It yields the protein CASSLDRTGHGELFF.

In its sample, this clone was seen a few times. The rearrangement joins TRBV2 to TRBJ2-3; TRBD2 matches 11 bases. V lost 5 bases and J lost 8; bases outside the gene matches: 6. The CDR3 loop spans 14 amino acids. Germline V gives CDR1 SNHLY, CDR2 FYNNEI. The CDR3 loop reads CASSPTSGGATQYF. The CDR3 coding sequence is TGTGCCAGCAGTCCCACTAGCGGGGGAGCTACGCAGTATTTT.

To note about this clone: The identical CDR3 is also encoded by other nucleotide sequences in the sample. The chain employs TRBV19 and TRBJ1-1; TRBD1 aligns across 9 bases. Trimming removed 6 bases from V and 3 bases from J; junction bases left unmatched: 2. Germline-derived CDR1 and CDR2 are LNHDA and SQIVND (reference sequence). The CDR3 is 13 amino acids. The chain's CDR3 is CASSRQGDTEAFF. For the CDR3, the DNA is TGTGCCAGTAGCAGACAGGGGGACACTGAAGCTTTCTTT.

The chain uses TRBV19 and TRBJ2-4, with a tentative D call TRBD2 (7 bases). This CDR3 region has 15 residues. V lost 11 bases to trimming and J lost 0 bases, with 17 bases between them. Germline V gives CDR1 LNHDA, CDR2 SQIVND (reference sequence). The CDR3 sequence is CASQGGGLAKNIQYF. CDR3 DNA: TGTGCCTCCCAAGGGGGGGGGCTAGCCAAAAACATTCAGTACTTC.

V gene TRBV6-4 combines with J gene TRBJ2-3; D not resolved. Germline CDR1 MRHNA, CDR2 SNTAGT. The CDR3 consists of 9 residues. CDR3 in DNA: TGTCTTAACACAGATACGCAGTATTTT. Translated, it gives CLNTDTQYF.

This clone was observed a few times. V gene TRBV6-5 combines with J gene TRBJ1-1, with 7 bases identical to TRBD1. J lost 1 base, V lost 5 bases, and 7 bases had no gene match. The CDR3 extends over 15 amino acids. The germline CDR1 and CDR2 sequences are MNHEY and SVGAGI. The CDR3: CASSRDRQSNTEAFF. The CDR3 region has the DNA TGTGCCAGCAGTCGGGACAGACAATCGAACACTGAAGCTTTCTTT.

V usage is TRBV7-9 and J usage is TRBJ2-5; tentatively, D is TRBD1 (6 bases). V was pared by 5 bases and J by 2 bases, with 15 bases between. Germline-derived CDR1 and CDR2 are SEHNR and FQNEAQ (reference sequence). The CDR3 length is 15 residues. This CDR3 is CASSLGAPDQETQYF. The CDR3 DNA is TGTGCCAGCAGCCTGGGGGCGCCGGATCAAGAGACCCAGTACTTC.

This clone was recorded only once. This chain connects TRBV2 to TRBJ1-5; maybe TRBD1 (6 bases). Germline V gene data show CDR1 as SNHLY and CDR2 as FYNNEI. Trimming removed 6 bases at V and 3 bases at J, with 21 bases between. There are 17 residues in the CDR3. The CDR3 is CASRTGVWAGVNQPQHF. CDR3 in DNA: TGTGCCAGCAGAACCGGTGTATGGGCAGGGGTCAATCAGCCCCAGCATTTT.

The sample holds a few counts of this clone. The rearrangement uses TRBV29-1 and TRBJ2-1; TRBD1 matches at 9 bases. CDR3 length equals 16 residues. J was trimmed by 2 bases and V by 4 bases; bases with no gene match: 9. Germline CDR1 and CDR2: SQVTM and ANQGSEA. The DNA for the CDR3 is TGCAGCGTTGGGGGACAGGGTGGTAGGGCCTACAATGAGCAGTTCTTC. Translation: CSVGGQGGRAYNEQFF.

The gene calls are TRBV10-3 and TRBJ1-2; D gene uncertain. Germline CDR1 and CDR2: ENHRY and SYGVKD. V dropped 10 bases and J dropped 4 bases, with 19 bases sitting between them. The CDR3 contains 14 residues. The CDR3 loop reads CATEEVSGSYGYTF. CDR3 nucleotides: TGTGCCACCGAAGAGGTGTCCGGCTCCTATGGCTACACCTTC.

This CDR3 is CSVPNSSPEAFF. The CDR3 DNA follows: TGCAGCGTACCAAACAGTTCCCCTGAAGCTTTCTTT. The gene calls are TRBV29-1 and TRBJ1-1; D remains unclear. The V gene lost 6 bases and the J gene lost 6 bases, with 14 bases spanning the gap. The CDR3 is 12 amino acids. Per germline, CDR1 SQVTM and CDR2 ANQGSEA.

The V call is TRBV11-3, the J call TRBJ2-1; 8 nucleotides line up with TRBD2. Germline CDR1 reads SGHNT; CDR2 reads YENEEA. This CDR3 has 13 amino acids. Trimming removed 5 bases from V and 9 bases from J; junction bases left unmatched: 6. This CDR3 reads CASSPRTSTEQFF. The CDR3 DNA reads as TGTGCCAGCAGCCCCAGGACTAGCACTGAGCAGTTCTTC.

The rearrangement uses TRBV14 and TRBJ1-1, with D maybe TRBD1 (5 bases). The germline V gene has CDR1 SGHDN and CDR2 FVKESK. CDR3 length equals 13 residues. Trimming cost V 7 bases and J 1 base, with 10 bases left between them. The CDR3 DNA sequence: TGTGCCAGCACCAGGGTCAGGAACACTGAAGCTTTCTTT. Residues: CASTRVRNTEAFF.

CDR3 bases: TGTGCCAGCAGCCTTACCGGGACTAGCGGCACAGATACGCAGTATTTT. Its protein product is CASSLTGTSGTDTQYF. V gene TRBV11-2 combines with J gene TRBJ2-3, with TRBD2 matching over 10 bases. CDR1 and CDR2 from the germline V gene are SGHAT and FQNNGV. This CDR3 comprises 16 residues. The junction had 6 bases not matched to a gene; V was cut back by 5 bases and J by 1 base.

The chain joins TRBV9 to TRBJ1-2; 11 nucleotides agree with TRBD1. This CDR3 is 20 amino acids long. V trimming: 4 bases; J trimming: 2 bases; junction bases outside the gene matches: 19. Germline CDR1 SGDLS, CDR2 YYNGEE. The CDR3 loop reads CASSQNTGQGAQVGNYGYTF. CDR3 bases: TGTGCCAGCAGCCAGAATACAGGACAGGGGGCGCAAGTTGGAAACTATGGCTACACCTTC.

This clone appeared a few times. The chain carries TRBV7-6 and TRBJ2-3; TRBD2 matches 11 bases. V lost 4 bases to trimming and J lost 3 bases; unmatched junction nucleotides: 6. The V gene's germline CDR1 is SGHVS and CDR2 FNYEAQ. There are 16 residues in the CDR3. The CDR3: CASSSTLAGGTDTQYF. The CDR3 DNA is TGTGCCAGCAGCTCCACCCTAGCGGGGGGTACAGATACGCAGTATTTT.

The chain has TRBV10-1 and TRBJ2-3, with D perhaps TRBD1 (7 bases). V shed 9 bases and J shed 4 bases, with 20 bases lying between them. In germline, CDR1 is WNHNN, CDR2 SYGVQD (reference sequence). This CDR3 contains 15 residues. This CDR3 is CARAFRGAGADTQYF. CDR3 nucleotides: TGCGCCAGAGCCTTCAGGGGGGCCGGGGCAGATACGCAGTATTTT.

The chain links TRBV11-2 to TRBJ2-1, with 7 bases aligning to TRBD2. The V segment lost 1 base and the J segment 2 bases; nucleotides outside the gene matches: 11. The CDR3 is made up of 18 amino acids. Looked up from germline, CDR1 is SGHAT and CDR2 is FQNNGV. The CDR3 DNA reads as TGTGCCAGCAGCTTAGGCGGGTGGGAGGGGCGCCCCTACAATGAGCAGTTCTTC. This encodes CASSLGGWEGRPYNEQFF.

The genes are TRBV12-3 or TRBV12-4 and TRBJ2-7; D is unresolved. The V end was cut by 0 bases, the J end by 3 bases, with 6 bases between. The CDR3 consists of 13 residues. The CDR3 region is CASSLAIFYEQYF. In DNA form, the CDR3 reads TGTGCCAGCAGTTTAGCAATCTTCTACGAGCAGTACTTC.

This clone occurred once. As DNA, the CDR3 is TGTGCCAGCAGCCCCGTGGGAGTCGGCAATCAGCCCCAGCATTTT. It is translated as CASSPVGVGNQPQHF. This sequence joins TRBV7-9 and TRBJ1-5; D gene ambiguous. V was shortened by 5 bases and J by 2 bases, with 13 bases between the two germline ends. Germline CDR1 SEHNR, CDR2 FQNEAQ (reference sequence). This CDR3 is built from 15 residues. Supplemented by reference TRBV7-9 and TRBJ1-5, the full variable domain reads DTGVSQNPRHKITKRGQNVTFRCDPISEHNRLYWYRQTLGQGPEFLTYFQNEAQLEKSRLLSDRFSAERPKGSFSTLEIQRTEQGDSAMYLCASSPVGVGNQPQHFGDGTRLSIL.

This clone was picked up a small number of times. The chain employs TRBV2 and TRBJ1-2, with 8 bases identical to TRBD1. V shed 6 bases, J shed 7 bases, and the junction held 10 bases outside the gene matches. Per the germline V gene, CDR1 is SNHLY and CDR2 is FYNNEI. This CDR3 region has 14 residues. The CDR3 loop is CASSPRQGAGGYTF. As DNA, the CDR3 is TGTGCCAGCAGCCCTCGCCAGGGGGCAGGTGGCTACACCTTC.